The 2 T cell receptor beta chains presented below share a single source sample, sequenced in a study of T cells in Graves' hyperthyroidism and ophthalmopathy. Using RNA transcripts as the source, TCR beta CDR3 regions were amplified. The TCR CDR3 first-round RT-PCR relied on the HTBI primer set. MiXCR, applied by TCRdb to the multiplex PCR reads, yields one record per CDR3 protein. The data contain about 740,000 distinct CDR3 sequences, 14% of them singletons. The sequenced sample was blood. The receptors were gathered from a woman aged 18-35 years with Graves' hyperthyroidism.

The chain recombines TRBV4-1 with TRBJ1-6; TRBD1 might be the D (5 bases). This CDR3 is 20 amino acids long. Trimming stripped 3 bases from V and 6 bases from J, with 27 bases between. Germline assignment: CDR1 MGHRA and CDR2 YSYEKL. CDR3 DNA: TGCGCCAGCAGCCAGGCGACGGGGGTTTCGACTGCTACTTTTAATTCACCCCTCCACTTT. As protein: CASSQATGVSTATFNSPLHF.

The chain joins TRBV4-3 to TRBJ2-7; D tentatively fits TRBD1 or TRBD2 (5 bases each). Per the germline V gene, CDR1 is LGHNA and CDR2 is YSLEER. The length of the CDR3 is 14 residues. V was cut by 5 bases and J by 4 bases, with 15 bases left in between. The CDR3 is CASSLSGWGYEQYF. CDR3 in DNA: TGCGCCAGCAGCTTAAGTGGGTGGGGGTACGAGCAGTACTTC.